The 7 T cell receptor beta chains below were found in one sample sequenced in a study of blood T cells in healthy people across ages. A second about 6 to 12 cycle PCR used barcoded and J-beta primers. TCRdb itself ran the 5' RACE reads through MiXCR, one entry per CDR3 protein. The table has about 1.6 million distinct CDR3 sequences, about 31% seen once; the top ten hold roughly 12%. The source material was blood. These receptors originate from a woman between 25 and 40 years old in good health.

This chain uses TRBV7-6 with TRBJ1-1; the D is unclear. Germline CDR1 and CDR2: SGHVS and FNYEAQ. This CDR3 spans 15 amino acids. Deletions cut 2 bases from V and 4 bases from J, with 14 bases between. The CDR3 region has the DNA TGTGCCAGCAGCTTAAGTCCGGGTTTAGCCACTGAAGCTTTCTTT. Its protein is CASSLSPGLATEAFF.

DNA for the CDR3: TGTGCCAGCAGCTTAGTTCCCTCGAAGCAGCCTACGTATGGCTACACCTTC. Translating gives CASSLVPSKQPTYGYTF. The chain combines TRBV7-2 with TRBJ1-2; no definite D call. V dropped 1 base and J dropped 5 bases, with 20 bases sitting between them. In germline, CDR1 is SGHTA, CDR2 FQGNSA. The CDR3 has 17 residues.

This clonotype was observed a few times. The chain couples TRBV7-9 to TRBJ2-5, with unresolved D. With the DNA end fitting TRBJ2-7 better, the J assignment may be wrong. The CDR3 extends over 12 amino acids. Germline V gene sequence: CDR1 SEHNR, CDR2 FQNEAQ (reference sequence). The CDR3 region is CASSARKDEQYF. The DNA of the CDR3 is TGTGCCAGCAGCGCCCGGAAAGACGAGCAGTACTTC.

This clonotype appeared many times. The rearrangement joins TRBV29-1 to TRBJ2-5; D is possibly TRBD2 (6 bases). The CDR3 length is 13 residues. V lost 3 bases to trimming and J lost 0 bases, with 8 bases between them. Germline assignment: CDR1 SQVTM and CDR2 ANQGSEA. The CDR3 bases are TGCAGCGTTGAGGGGGGTAACCAAGAGACCCAGTACTTC. This codes for CSVEGGNQETQYF.

The chain recombines TRBV20-1 with TRBJ1-5; no clear D gene. V lost 5 bases to trimming and J lost 3 bases, with 11 bases between them. The CDR3 has 13 residues. Germline values: CDR1 DFQATT, CDR2 SNEGSKA (reference sequence). The chain's CDR3 is CSALVGANQPQHF. Written as DNA, the CDR3 is TGCAGTGCTTTGGTAGGCGCCAATCAGCCCCAGCATTTT.

The chain links TRBV9 to TRBJ2-5, with D possibly being TRBD2 (5 bases). The CDR3 consists of 14 residues. Germline-derived CDR1 and CDR2 are SGDLS and YYNGEE. The V gene lost 5 bases and the J gene lost 5 bases, with 16 bases spanning the gap. CDR3 DNA: TGTGCCAGCAGTGGGGTGCACGGGATGGAGACCCAGTACTTC. Protein product: CASSGVHGMETQYF. Full variable domain (rest looked up from reference TRBV9 and TRBJ2-5): DSGVTQTPKHLITATGQRVTLRCSPRSGDLSVYWYQQSLDQGLQFLIQYYNGEERAKGNILERFSAQQFPDLHSELNLSSLELGDSALYFCASSGVHGMETQYFGPGTRLLVL.

The sample holds a few counts of this clonotype. The V gene is TRBV7-8, the J gene TRBJ2-7; 7 bases are a match to TRBD1. Germline V gives CDR1 SGHVS, CDR2 FQNEAQ. This CDR3 is 15 amino acids long. J gave up 0 bases and V 5 bases, and 7 bases lay outside the gene matches. This CDR3 reads CASSPGQDSSYEQYF. CDR3 nucleotide sequence: TGTGCCAGCAGCCCCGGACAGGATAGCTCCTACGAGCAGTACTTC.